This TCR beta chain was captured by sequencing in a study of T cells in Graves' hyperthyroidism and ophthalmopathy. RNA transcripts were the template for amplifying TCR beta CDR3 regions. The HTBI primer set served for first-round RT-PCR of the TCR CDR3. TCRdb used MiXCR to reprocess the multiplex PCR reads, holding one entry per CDR3 protein. The sample includes some 98,000 distinct CDR3 sequences, around 37% seen only once; the top ten take about a tenth. Regarding this clonotype: A single base separates this from a much larger clone, so it may be a read error.

Germline V lookup: CDR1 MDHEN, CDR2 SYDVKM. The CDR3 totals 14 residues. V lost 2 bases and J lost 7, with 14 bases in between. The chain carries TRBV28 and TRBJ1-2, with D possibly being TRBD1 (6 bases). This clonotype was sampled from a woman in her thirties with Graves' hyperthyroidism. Material: peripheral blood or thyroid tissue (not recorded which). In nucleotides, the CDR3 is TGTGCCAGCAGTTTAATGGACAGATCCTCTGGCTACACCTTC. This sequence encodes CASSLMDRSSGYTF.